This T cell receptor beta chain emerged from a study of spatial heterogeneity in lung cancer. Turning to the study itself: Matched bulk RNA-seq gave a T cell module score that correlated strongly with tumor-region TCR transcript counts. Study-level findings and limits: There was tracking of ubiquitous and regional nonsynonymous mutations by the respective counts of ubiquitous and regional expanded TCRs. Tumor mutation count correlated with how many alpha and beta TCRs expanded intratumorally.

This clonotype showed up many times. Its cognate antigen is unknown. A distinct unique molecular identifier was carried by each TCR cDNA molecule. TCRdb re-analysed the 5' RACE reads in MiXCR, keeping a single row per CDR3 protein. The top ten hold 20% to 25% of the sample, which has 10,000 to 11,000 distinct CDR3 sequences, approximately 7.2% seen once. The time point: sample taken at primary tumor resection. Sequencing was performed on whole RNA extracted from tumor and nontumor lung tissue, or from frozen PBMC, and the material was left unsorted. The sequence came from a female donor with early-stage non-small cell lung cancer. The sequenced sample was lung tumor tissue, obtained at surgery.

This CDR3 reads CASSLDAEAFF. The CDR3 DNA reads as TGCGCCAGCAGCTTGGACGCTGAAGCTTTCTTT. The V call is TRBV5-1, the J call TRBJ1-1, with D unclear. Trimming took off 0 bases at V and 6 bases at J, with 3 bases between the two ends. In germline, CDR1 is SGHRS, CDR2 YFSETQ. CDR3 size: 11 residues.